This is a list of T cell receptor beta chains from one sample in a study of identifying expanded T cells in peripheral blood. This table comes from immunoSEQ multiplex PCR, and its TCRdb copy is limited to in-frame clones, with some not included. The repertoire holds 120,000 or so clones, approximately 88% seen once, with 2.5% to 4% in the top ten. Sequences were obtained from blood. The receptors derive from a person between 18 and 75 years old in good health. Each CDR3 is given with its conserved first and last residue. The order of the fields is J gene, V gene, CDR3 protein.

>TRBJ2-7|TRBV4-1
CASSQDPGTSGGNEQYF
>TRBJ2-7|TRBV2
CASSNDRLREQYF
>TRBJ1-1|TRBV10-3
CAISEGRGVTEAFF
>TRBJ1-2|TRBV19
CASSINGQASYTF
>TRBJ1-3|TRBV5-1
CASSLYGRDRTDSGNTIYF
>TRBJ2-3|TRBV4-3
CASSQEGLAGGDTQYF
>TRBJ1-1|TRBV4-3
CASSQDARTGGLEAFF
>TRBJ2-1|TRBV5-1
CASSPRDSEVGNEQFF
>TRBJ2-7|TRBV7-2
CASSPLRDSPYEQYF
>TRBJ1-2|TRBV5-8
CASSLADYTYGYTF
>TRBJ2-7|TRBV4-3
CASSQDSGGGAYEQYF
>TRBJ1-6|TRBV6-6
CASSEQGPGNSPLHF
>TRBJ2-1|TRBV9
CASSPRMNPGTDNEQFF
>TRBJ2-7|TRBV6-6
CASSYSISEQYF
>TRBJ2-7|TRBV7-6
CASSLGPQGGEQYF
>TRBJ2-2|TRBV5-1
CASSDPQRTGELFF
>TRBJ1-5|TRBV9
CASSLTGDSNQPQHF
>TRBJ1-2|TRBV29-1
CSVGGTLYGYTF
>TRBJ1-1|TRBV11-1
CASSLLMNTEAFF
>TRBJ1-2|TRBV18
CASSPPGIRDRAFYGYTF
>TRBJ1-3|TRBV6-1
CASSEVGISGNTIYF
>TRBJ1-2|TRBV7-8
CASSLGGGGYTF
>TRBJ2-7|TRBV27
CASSEGLPSSYEQYF
>TRBJ1-3|TRBV18
CASSPSPGPHPIYF
>TRBJ1-5|TRBV27
CASSLQGRNQPQHF
>TRBJ2-7|TRBV25-1
CASSATVEQYF
>TRBJ1-3|TRBV7-8
CASSLGVQGLFGNTIYF
>TRBJ2-4|TRBV5-1
CASSPSIVRGGKNIQYF
>TRBJ1-5|TRBV6-5
CASSYGRDFNQPQHF
>TRBJ1-2|TRBV7-9
CASRRGSLGYTF
>TRBJ1-6|TRBV11-2
CASSLGTGGSPLHF
>TRBJ2-7|TRBV6-5
CASSYGDDEQYF
>TRBJ1-4|TRBV7-2
CASSQRQVRNEKLFF
>TRBJ1-6|TRBV10-3
CAISGANSPLHF
>TRBJ2-7|TRBV5-1
CASSSGAGNYEQYF
>TRBJ2-7|TRBV15
CATSPGGYGSYEQYF
>TRBJ1-6|TRBV19
CASRTDRESYNSPLHF
>TRBJ1-2|TRBV11-3
CASSLGGSLTNYGYTF
>TRBJ1-5|TRBV2
CASSGGGTSRSNQPQHF
>TRBJ2-5|TRBV2
CASSDRRTGVQTQYF
>TRBJ2-5|TRBV30
CAWERGVAETQYF
>TRBJ2-6|TRBV6-6
CASTPTSSGANVLTF
>TRBJ2-3|TRBV5-6
CASSFPGEGTDTQYF
>TRBJ1-5|TRBV4-3
CASSQDVGVSSLPQHF
>TRBJ2-5|TRBV9
CASSPQGHPGVGTQYF
>TRBJ1-2|TRBV2
CASSETPPQVDTF
>TRBJ2-7|TRBV30
CAWSPPRRKSSYEQYF
>TRBJ1-2|TRBV18
CASSPGTGNGYTF
>TRBJ1-5|TRBV7-9
CASSLINQPQHF
>TRBJ2-5|TRBV9
CASRGDSEETQYF